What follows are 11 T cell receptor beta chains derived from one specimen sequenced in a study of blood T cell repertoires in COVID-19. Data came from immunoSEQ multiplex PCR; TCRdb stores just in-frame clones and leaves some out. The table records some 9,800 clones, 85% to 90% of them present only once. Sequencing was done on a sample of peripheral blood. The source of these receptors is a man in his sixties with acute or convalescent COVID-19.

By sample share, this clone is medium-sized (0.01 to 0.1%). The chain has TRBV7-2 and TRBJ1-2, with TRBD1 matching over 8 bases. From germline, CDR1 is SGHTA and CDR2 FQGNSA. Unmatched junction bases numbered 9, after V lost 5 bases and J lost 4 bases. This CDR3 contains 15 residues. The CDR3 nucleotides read TGTGCCAGCAGCAAGGGGACAGGTTCTGGCTATGGCTACACCTTC. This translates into CASSKGTGSGYGYTF.

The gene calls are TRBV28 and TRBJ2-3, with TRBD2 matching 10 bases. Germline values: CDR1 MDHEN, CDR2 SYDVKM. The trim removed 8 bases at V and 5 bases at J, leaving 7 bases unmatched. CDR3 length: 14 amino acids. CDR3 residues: CASERGGRRDTQYF. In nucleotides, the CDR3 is TGTGCCAGCGAGCGGGGGGGCCGGAGAGATACGCAGTATTTT.

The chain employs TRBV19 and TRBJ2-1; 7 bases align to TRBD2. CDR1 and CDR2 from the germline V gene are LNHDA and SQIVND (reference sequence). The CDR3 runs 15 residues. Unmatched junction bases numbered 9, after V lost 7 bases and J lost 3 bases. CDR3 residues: CASTSEAGVYNEQFF. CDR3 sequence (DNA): TGTGCCAGTACCTCAGAGGCGGGAGTCTACAATGAGCAGTTCTTC.

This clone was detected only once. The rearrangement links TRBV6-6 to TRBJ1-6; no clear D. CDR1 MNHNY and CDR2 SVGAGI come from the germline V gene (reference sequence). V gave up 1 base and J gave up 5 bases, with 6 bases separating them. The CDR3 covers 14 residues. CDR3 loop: CASSYWAHNSPLHF. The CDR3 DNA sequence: TGTGCCAGCAGTTACTGGGCTCATAATTCACCCCTCCACTTT.

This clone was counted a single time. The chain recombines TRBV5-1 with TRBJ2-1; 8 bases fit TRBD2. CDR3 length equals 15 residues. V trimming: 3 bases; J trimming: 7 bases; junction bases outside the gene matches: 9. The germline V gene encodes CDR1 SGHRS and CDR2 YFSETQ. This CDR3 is CASSYQGLDPNEQFF. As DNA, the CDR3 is TGCGCCAGCAGCTACCAGGGACTAGACCCGAATGAGCAGTTCTTC.

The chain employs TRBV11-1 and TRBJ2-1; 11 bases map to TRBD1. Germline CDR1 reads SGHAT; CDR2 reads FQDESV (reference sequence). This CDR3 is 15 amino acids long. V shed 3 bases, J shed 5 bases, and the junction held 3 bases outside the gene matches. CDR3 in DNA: TGTGCCAGCAGCTTCGCGGACAGGGGGCACAATGAGCAGTTCTTC. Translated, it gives CASSFADRGHNEQFF.

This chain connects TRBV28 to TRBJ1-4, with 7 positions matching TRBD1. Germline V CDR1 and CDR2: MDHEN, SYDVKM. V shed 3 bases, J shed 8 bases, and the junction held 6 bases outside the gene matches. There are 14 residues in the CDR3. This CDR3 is CASSFNRGREKLFF. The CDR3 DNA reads TGTGCCAGCAGTTTTAACAGGGGAAGGGAAAAACTGTTTTTT.

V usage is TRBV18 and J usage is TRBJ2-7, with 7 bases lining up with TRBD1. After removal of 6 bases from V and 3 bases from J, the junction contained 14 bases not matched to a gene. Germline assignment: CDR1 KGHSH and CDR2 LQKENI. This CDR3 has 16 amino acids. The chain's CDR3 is CASSQHGDSTVYEQYV. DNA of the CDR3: TGTGCCAGCTCGCAGCACGGGGACAGCACTGTCTACGAGCAGTACGTC.

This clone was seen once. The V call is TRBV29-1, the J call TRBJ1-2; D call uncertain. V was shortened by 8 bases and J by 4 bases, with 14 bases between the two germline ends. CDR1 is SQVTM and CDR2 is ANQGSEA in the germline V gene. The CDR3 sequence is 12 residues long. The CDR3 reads CSPYREGYGYTF. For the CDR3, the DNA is TGCAGCCCTTATAGGGAGGGCTATGGCTACACCTTC. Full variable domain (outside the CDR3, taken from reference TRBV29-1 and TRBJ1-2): SAVISQKPSRDICQRGTSLTIQCQVDSQVTMMFWYRQQPGQSLTLIATANQGSEATYESGFVIDKFPISRPNLTFSTLTVSNMSPEDSSIYLCSPYREGYGYTFGSGTRLTVV.

DNA for the CDR3: TGTGCCAGCAGAGTGGAGATTTCGAATGAAAAACTGTTTTTT. Residues: CASRVEISNEKLFF. V is TRBV5-5 and J is TRBJ1-4; no reliable D call. The CDR3 extends over 14 amino acids. Trimming removed 5 bases at V and 5 bases at J, with 13 bases between. Germline assignment: CDR1 SGHKS and CDR2 YYEKEE (reference sequence).

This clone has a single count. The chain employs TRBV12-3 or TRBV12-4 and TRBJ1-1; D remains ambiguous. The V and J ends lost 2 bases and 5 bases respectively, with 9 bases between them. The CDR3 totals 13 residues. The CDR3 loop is CASSLSIGTEAFF. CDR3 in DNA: TGTGCCAGCAGTTTAAGTATCGGTACTGAAGCTTTCTTT.